This T cell receptor (beta chain) was observed in a study of STAT5B mutations in CD4+ large granular lymphocyte leukemia. Study-level points and caveats: Top patient clones used TRBV06 genes more often: 8/27 versus 2/35 in controls.

As to this clone: The antigen is not known.

The junction had 6 bases not matched to a gene; V was cut back by 5 bases and J by 0 bases. Germline V gene data show CDR1 as LNHDA and CDR2 as SQIVND (reference sequence). The CDR3 has 18 residues. Only in-frame clones appear in the TCRdb table, and some are missing; sequencing was by immunoSEQ multiplex PCR. The sample records around 43,000 clones, around 86% being singletons. The sequenced sample was CD4+ T cells from blood buffy coats. The chain uses TRBV19 and TRBJ2-2; 13 bases line up with TRBD2. The sequence was obtained from a human donor in good health. The CDR3 protein is CASSLSTSGGPNTGELFF. The CDR3 DNA reads as TGTGCCAGTAGTTTGTCGACTAGCGGGGGGCCGAACACCGGGGAGCTGTTTTTT.